The source of this T cell receptor (beta chain) is a study of immune characteristics of hereditary and idiopathic chronic pancreatitis. A note on this clone: What it recognizes is unknown.

Broader study findings: This study excluded chronic pancreatitis caused by alcohol use.

Chronic pancreatitis tissue was collected during total pancreatectomy with islet autotransplantation. TCRdb's table, derived via immunoSEQ multiplex PCR, lists solely in-frame clones and lacks some. The table shows about 14,000 clones, with roughly 70% occurring only once. V shed 0 bases and J shed 6 bases, with 11 bases lying between them. Germline V gene sequence: CDR1 ENHRY, CDR2 SYGVKD. This CDR3 is built from 14 residues. J is TRBJ1-2 and V is TRBV10-3, with TRBD1 as a possible D gene (6 bases). The TCR comes from a human donor with chronic pancreatitis. Sample: pancreas tissue with hereditary chronic pancreatitis. In DNA, the CDR3 is TGTGCCATCAGTGAGTCGAGGGGGGGCGATGGCTACACCTTC. The encoded protein is CAISESRGGDGYTF.